These T cell receptor beta chains were read from a single sample in a study of blood T cell repertoires in COVID-19. Only in-frame clones appear in the TCRdb table, and some are missing; sequencing was by immunoSEQ multiplex PCR. The sample includes approximately 400,000 clones, around 92% of them seen just once. Sequencing input: peripheral blood. The receptors derive from a man in his forties with acute or convalescent COVID-19. Both conserved end residues are part of each CDR3. Fields, in order: CDR3 length, clone size, V gene, D gene, J gene, CDR3 protein, CDR3 DNA. D genes are given only for firm matches. Clone size is not always given. Where it is, it says once, few, many or a class for expanded clones.

>13|.|TRBV19|.|TRBJ1-5
CASSQQINQPQHF
TGTGCCAGTAGTCAACAGATCAATCAGCCCCAGCATTTT
>15|.|TRBV6-2/TRBV6-3|.|TRBJ1-2
CASSYSSGRGDGYTF
TGTGCCAGCAGTTACTCGAGTGGCAGGGGAGATGGCTACACCTTC
>13|.|TRBV12-3/TRBV12-4|TRBD2|TRBJ2-7
CASSPAGPYEQYF
TGTGCCAGCAGCCCAGCGGGGCCCTACGAGCAGTACTTC
>15|.|TRBV6-6|TRBD1|TRBJ1-2
CASQWGQGQTYGYTF
TGTGCCAGCCAATGGGGTCAGGGACAGACCTATGGCTACACCTTC
>13|.|TRBV28|.|TRBJ1-3
CAAGLQSGNTIYF
TGTGCCGCGGGACTCCAGTCTGGAAACACCATATATTTT
>14|.|TRBV15|TRBD1|TRBJ1-2
CATSGGTANYGYTF
TGTGCCACCAGCGGAGGGACAGCTAACTATGGCTACACCTTC
>17|.|TRBV3-1/TRBV3-2|.|TRBJ1-6
CASSQDLLELYNSPLHF
TGTGCCAGCAGCCAGGACTTGTTGGAGCTCTATAATTCACCCCTCCACTTT
>13|.|TRBV12-3/TRBV12-4|.|TRBJ1-2
CASSFPGINGYTF
TGTGCCAGCAGTTTTCCAGGGATAAATGGCTACACCTTC
>14|.|TRBV5-1|TRBD1|TRBJ2-7
CASSLGATGNEQYF
TGCGCCAGCAGCTTGGGCGCGACAGGGAACGAGCAGTACTTC
>16|once|TRBV7-8|TRBD1|TRBJ1-2
CASRYTTAGGTDGYTF
TGTGCCAGCAGATATACTACGGCAGGGGGTACTGATGGCTACACCTTC
>13|.|TRBV13|.|TRBJ2-2
CASSSTLPGELFF
TGTGCCAGCAGCTCGACACTCCCCGGGGAGCTGTTTTTT
>15|.|TRBV28|.|TRBJ2-5
CASSRSVNPKETQYF
TGTGCCAGCAGTCGGTCGGTAAACCCGAAAGAGACCCAGTACTTC
>15|.|TRBV7-2|.|TRBJ1-3
CASSQYRAAGNTIYF
TGTGCCAGCAGCCAGTACAGGGCGGCAGGAAACACCATATATTTT
>13|.|TRBV18|.|TRBJ1-1
CASSPRADTEAFF
TGTGCCAGCTCACCACGGGCCGACACTGAAGCTTTCTTT
>13|.|TRBV27|TRBD1|TRBJ2-1
CASSRGQGNEQFF
TGTGCCAGCAGTAGGGGACAGGGGAATGAGCAGTTCTTC
>17|.|TRBV18|TRBD1|TRBJ1-3
CASSPLGTASSGNTIYF
TGTGCCAGCTCACCACTCGGGACAGCTAGCTCTGGAAACACCATATATTTT
>14|.|TRBV9|TRBD2|TRBJ2-7
CASSVGLAGGEQYF
TGTGCCAGCAGCGTCGGACTAGCGGGAGGCGAGCAGTACTTC
>17|.|TRBV5-6|TRBD2|TRBJ2-3
CASSGGGGAHTADTQYF
TGTGCCAGCAGCGGCGGGGGAGGGGCCCACACGGCAGATACGCAGTATTTT
>13|few|TRBV2|.|TRBJ2-1
CAHSPAVPDEQFF
TGTGCCCACAGCCCGGCTGTCCCGGATGAGCAGTTCTTC
>16|once|TRBV3-1/TRBV3-2|TRBD2|TRBJ2-7
CASSQHGLDYDYEQYF
TGTGCCAGCAGCCAGCACGGACTAGATTATGATTACGAGCAGTACTTC
>14|.|TRBV27|.|TRBJ2-7
CASSLGTFPYEQYF
TGTGCCAGCAGTTTAGGGACATTCCCCTACGAGCAGTACTTC
>14|once|TRBV2|TRBD2|TRBJ2-1
CASRASGLYYEQFF
TGTGCCAGCAGAGCTAGCGGGCTTTATTATGAGCAGTTCTTC